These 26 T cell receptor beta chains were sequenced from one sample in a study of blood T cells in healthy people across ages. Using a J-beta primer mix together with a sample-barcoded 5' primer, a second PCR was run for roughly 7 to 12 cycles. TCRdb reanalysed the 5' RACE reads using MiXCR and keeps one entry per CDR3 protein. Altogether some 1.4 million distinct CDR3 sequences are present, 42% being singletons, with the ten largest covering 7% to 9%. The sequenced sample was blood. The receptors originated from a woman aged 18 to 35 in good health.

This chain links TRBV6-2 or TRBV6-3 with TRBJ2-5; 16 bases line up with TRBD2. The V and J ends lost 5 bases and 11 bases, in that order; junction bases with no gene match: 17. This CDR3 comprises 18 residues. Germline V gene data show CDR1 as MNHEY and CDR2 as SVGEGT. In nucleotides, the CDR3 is TGTGCCAGCAGTCGCCCTGGGACTAGCGGGAGGGGAGTGAATGAGCAGTACTTC. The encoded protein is CASSRPGTSGRGVNEQYF.

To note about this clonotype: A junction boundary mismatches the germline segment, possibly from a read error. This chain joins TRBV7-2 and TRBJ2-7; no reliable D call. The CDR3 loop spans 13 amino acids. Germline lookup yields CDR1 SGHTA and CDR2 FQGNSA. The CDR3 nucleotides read TGTGCCTGCAGCTTAGATAGGGCCTACGAGCAGTACTTC. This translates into CACSLDRAYEQYF.

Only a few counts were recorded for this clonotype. In DNA form, the CDR3 reads TGTGCCAGCAGTGGACCCCAGAAGACCCAGTACTTC. It encodes CASSGPQKTQYF. This sequence joins TRBV6-1 and TRBJ2-5; no reliable D call. Trimming removed 4 bases at V and 6 bases at J, with 9 bases between. Germline CDR1 MNHNS, CDR2 SASEGT. CDR3 size: 12 residues.

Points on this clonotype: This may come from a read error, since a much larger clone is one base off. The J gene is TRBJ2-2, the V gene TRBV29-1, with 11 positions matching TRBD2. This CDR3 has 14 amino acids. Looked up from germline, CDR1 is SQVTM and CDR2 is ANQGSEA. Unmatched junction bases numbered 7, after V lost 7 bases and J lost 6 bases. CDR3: CSARISGRAGELFF. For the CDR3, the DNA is TGCAGCGCGAGGATTAGCGGGAGGGCCGGGGAGCTGTTTTTT.

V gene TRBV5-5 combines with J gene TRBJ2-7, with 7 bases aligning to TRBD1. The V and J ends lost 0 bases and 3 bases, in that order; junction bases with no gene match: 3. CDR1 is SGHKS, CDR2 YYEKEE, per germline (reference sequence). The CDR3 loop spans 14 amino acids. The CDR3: CASSLGGTDYEQYF. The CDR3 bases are TGTGCCAGCAGCTTGGGAGGGACAGACTACGAGCAGTACTTC.

The CDR3 reads CASLGLAANTGELFF. CDR3 nucleotides: TGTGCCAGCCTCGGACTAGCGGCGAACACCGGGGAGCTGTTTTTT. V is TRBV3-1 and J is TRBJ2-2, with 10 bases identical to TRBD2. Germline CDR1 reads LGHDT; CDR2 reads YNNKEL (reference sequence). The CDR3 loop spans 15 amino acids. The ends lost 8 bases at V and 0 bases at J; junction bases unmatched: 3.

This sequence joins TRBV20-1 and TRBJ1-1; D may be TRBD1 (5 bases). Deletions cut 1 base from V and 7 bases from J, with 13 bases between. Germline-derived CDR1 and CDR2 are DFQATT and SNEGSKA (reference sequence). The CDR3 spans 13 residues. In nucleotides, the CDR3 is TGCAGTGCTAGAGTCCCATGGGGGGGTGAAGCTTTCTTT. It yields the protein CSARVPWGGEAFF.

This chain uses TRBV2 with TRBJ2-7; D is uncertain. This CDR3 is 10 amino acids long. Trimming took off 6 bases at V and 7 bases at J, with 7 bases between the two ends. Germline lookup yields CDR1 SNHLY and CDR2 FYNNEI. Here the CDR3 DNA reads TGTGCCAGCAGGGTGTCGGAGCAGTACTTC. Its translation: CASRVSEQYF.

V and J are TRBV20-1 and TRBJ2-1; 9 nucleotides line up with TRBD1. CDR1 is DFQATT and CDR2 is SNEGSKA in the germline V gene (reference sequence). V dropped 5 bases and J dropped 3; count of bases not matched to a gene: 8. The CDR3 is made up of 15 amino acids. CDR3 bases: TGCAGTGCTCCGGAGAGGGGACAGGGCTACAATGAGCAGTTCTTC. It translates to CSAPERGQGYNEQFF.

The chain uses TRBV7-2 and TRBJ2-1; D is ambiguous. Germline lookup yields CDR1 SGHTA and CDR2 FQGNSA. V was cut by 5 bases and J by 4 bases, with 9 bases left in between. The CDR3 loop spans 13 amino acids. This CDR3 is CASSPNYYNEQFF. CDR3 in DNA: TGTGCCAGCAGCCCCAACTATTACAATGAGCAGTTCTTC.

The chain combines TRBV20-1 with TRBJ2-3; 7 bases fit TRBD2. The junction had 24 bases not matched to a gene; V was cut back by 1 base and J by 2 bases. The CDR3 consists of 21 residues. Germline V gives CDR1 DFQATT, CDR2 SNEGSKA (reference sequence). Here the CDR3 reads CSARVNRASGPLMAYTDTQYF. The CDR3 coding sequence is TGCAGTGCTAGAGTTAATAGGGCTAGCGGACCTCTCATGGCTTACACAGATACGCAGTATTTT.

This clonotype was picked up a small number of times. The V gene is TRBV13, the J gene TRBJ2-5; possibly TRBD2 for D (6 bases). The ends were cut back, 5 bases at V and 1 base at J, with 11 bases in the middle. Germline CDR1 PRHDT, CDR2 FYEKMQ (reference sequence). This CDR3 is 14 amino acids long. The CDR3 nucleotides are TGTGCCAGCAGCGCCCGACTAGTCCAAGAGACCCAGTACTTC. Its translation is CASSARLVQETQYF. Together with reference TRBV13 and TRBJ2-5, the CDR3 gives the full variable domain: AAGVIQSPRHLIKEKRETATLKCYPIPRHDTVYWYQQGPGQDPQFLISFYEKMQSDKGSIPDRFSAQQFSDYHSELNMSSLELGDSALYFCASSARLVQETQYFGPGTRLLVL.

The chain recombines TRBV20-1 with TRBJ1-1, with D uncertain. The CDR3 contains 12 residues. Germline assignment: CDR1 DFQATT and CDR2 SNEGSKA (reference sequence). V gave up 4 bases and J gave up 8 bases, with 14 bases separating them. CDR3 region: CSAKGLDVEAFF. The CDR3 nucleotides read TGCAGTGCTAAAGGACTCGATGTAGAAGCTTTCTTT.

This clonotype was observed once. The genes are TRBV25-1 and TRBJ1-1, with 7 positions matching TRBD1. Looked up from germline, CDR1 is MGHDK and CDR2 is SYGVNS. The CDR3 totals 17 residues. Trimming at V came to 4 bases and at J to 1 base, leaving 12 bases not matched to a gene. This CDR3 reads CASSGPGTAGSNTEAFF. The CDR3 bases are TGTGCCAGCAGTGGGCCCGGGACAGCAGGTTCGAACACTGAAGCTTTCTTT.

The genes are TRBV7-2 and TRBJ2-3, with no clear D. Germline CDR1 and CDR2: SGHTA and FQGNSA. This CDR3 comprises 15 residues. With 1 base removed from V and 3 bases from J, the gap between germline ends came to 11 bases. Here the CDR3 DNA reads TGTGCCAGCAGCTTAGGATATACTACTACAGATACGCAGTATTTT. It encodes CASSLGYTTTDTQYF.

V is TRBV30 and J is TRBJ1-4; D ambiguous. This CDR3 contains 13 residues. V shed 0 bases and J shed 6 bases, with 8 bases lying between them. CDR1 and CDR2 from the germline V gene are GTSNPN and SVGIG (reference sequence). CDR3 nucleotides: TGTGCCTGGAGTGTTTTTCAATATGAAAAACTGTTTTTT. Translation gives CAWSVFQYEKLFF. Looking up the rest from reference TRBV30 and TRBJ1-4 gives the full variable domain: SQTIHQWPATLVQPVGSPLSLECTVEGTSNPNLYWYRQAAGRGLQLLFYSVGIGQISSEVPQNLSASRPQDRQFILSSKKLLLSDSGFYLCAWSVFQYEKLFFGSGTQLSVL.

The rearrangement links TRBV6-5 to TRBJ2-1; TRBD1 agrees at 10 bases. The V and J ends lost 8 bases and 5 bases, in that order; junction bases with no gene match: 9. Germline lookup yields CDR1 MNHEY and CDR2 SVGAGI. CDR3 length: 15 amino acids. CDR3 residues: CASGWSGTGDNEQFF. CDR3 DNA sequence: TGTGCCAGCGGGTGGAGTGGGACAGGGGACAATGAGCAGTTCTTC.

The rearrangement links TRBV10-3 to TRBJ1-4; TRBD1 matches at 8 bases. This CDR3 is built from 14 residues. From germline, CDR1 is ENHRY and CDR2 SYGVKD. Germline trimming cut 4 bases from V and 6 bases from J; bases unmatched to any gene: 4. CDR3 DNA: TGTGCCATCAGTGCGACAGGGGAAGATGAAAAACTGTTTTTT. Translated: CAISATGEDEKLFF.

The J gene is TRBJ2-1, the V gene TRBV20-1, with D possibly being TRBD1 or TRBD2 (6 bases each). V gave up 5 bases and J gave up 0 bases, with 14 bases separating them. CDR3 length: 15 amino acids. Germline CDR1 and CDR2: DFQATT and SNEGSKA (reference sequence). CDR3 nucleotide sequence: TGCAGTGCTGGGGGGCTAGCGAGCTCCTACAATGAGCAGTTCTTC. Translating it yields CSAGGLASSYNEQFF.

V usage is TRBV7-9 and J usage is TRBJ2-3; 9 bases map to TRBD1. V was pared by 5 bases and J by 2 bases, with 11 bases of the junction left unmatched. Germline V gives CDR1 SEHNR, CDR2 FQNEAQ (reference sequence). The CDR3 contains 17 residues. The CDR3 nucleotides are TGTGCCAGCAGCACAGACAGGGGGTTATCAAACACAGATACGCAGTATTTT. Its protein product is CASSTDRGLSNTDTQYF.

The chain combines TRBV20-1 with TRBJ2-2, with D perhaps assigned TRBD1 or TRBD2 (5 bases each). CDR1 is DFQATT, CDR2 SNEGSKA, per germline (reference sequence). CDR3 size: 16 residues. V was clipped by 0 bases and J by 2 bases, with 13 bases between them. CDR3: CSARERGTLNTGELFF. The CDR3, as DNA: TGCAGTGCTAGAGAGAGGGGAACCTTAAACACCGGGGAGCTGTTTTTT.

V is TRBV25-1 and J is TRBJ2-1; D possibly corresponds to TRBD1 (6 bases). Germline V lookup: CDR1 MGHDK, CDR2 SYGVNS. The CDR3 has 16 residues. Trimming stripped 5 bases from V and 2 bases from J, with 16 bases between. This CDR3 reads CASSKLGGRPYNEQFF. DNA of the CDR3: TGTGCCAGCAGTAAGTTAGGGGGACGGCCCTACAATGAGCAGTTCTTC. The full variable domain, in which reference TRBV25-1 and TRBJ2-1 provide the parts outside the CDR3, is EADIYQTPRYLVIGTGKKITLECSQTMGHDKMYWYQQDPGMELHLIHYSYGVNSTEKGDLSSESTVSRIRTEHFPLTLESARPSHTSQYLCASSKLGGRPYNEQFFGPGTRLTVL.

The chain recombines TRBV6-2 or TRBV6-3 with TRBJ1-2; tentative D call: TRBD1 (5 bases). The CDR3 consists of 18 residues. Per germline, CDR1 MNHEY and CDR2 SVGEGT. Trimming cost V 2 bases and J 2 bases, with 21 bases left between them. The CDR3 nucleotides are TGTGCCAGCAGTTACGAAGGGGACGGACGGTCCTCCAACTATGGCTACACCTTC. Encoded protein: CASSYEGDGRSSNYGYTF.

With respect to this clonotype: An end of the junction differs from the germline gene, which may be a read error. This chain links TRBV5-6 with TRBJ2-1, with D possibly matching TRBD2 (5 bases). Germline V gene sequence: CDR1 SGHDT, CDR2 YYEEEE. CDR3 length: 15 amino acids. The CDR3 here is CAGSLTRTAWNEQFF. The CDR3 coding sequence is TGTGCCGGCAGCTTGACCCGGACTGCCTGGAATGAGCAGTTCTTC.

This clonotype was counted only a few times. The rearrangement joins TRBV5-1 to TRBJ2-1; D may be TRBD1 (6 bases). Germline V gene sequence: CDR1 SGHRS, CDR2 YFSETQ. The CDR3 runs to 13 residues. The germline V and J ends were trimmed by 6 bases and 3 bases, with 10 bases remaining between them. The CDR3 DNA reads TGCGCCAGCAAGGCAGGGGACTACAATGAGCAGTTCTTC. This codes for CASKAGDYNEQFF.

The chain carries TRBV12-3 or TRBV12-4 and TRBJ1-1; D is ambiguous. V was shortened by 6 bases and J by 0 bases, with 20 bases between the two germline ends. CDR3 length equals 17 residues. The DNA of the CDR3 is TGTGCCAGCAGCCCAGGAGCCAATCGCCTCATGAACACTGAAGCTTTCTTT. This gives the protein CASSPGANRLMNTEAFF.